This TCR beta chain was recovered during a study of high-grade serous ovarian cancer treatment subgroups. Study-wide context: Mean per sample: around 14,000 reads, some 7,300 unique TCR beta rearrangements.

Measured with immunoSEQ multiplex PCR; TCRdb has only the in-frame clones, and not every one. This sample has about 18,000 clones, with 75% found just once. This CDR3 region has 14 residues. Trimming took 4 bases from V and 5 from J; bases not matched to a gene: 2. CDR1 and CDR2 from the germline V gene are LNHDA and SQIVND (reference sequence). Tumor tissue was taken before any definitive surgery or chemotherapy was given. Findings and limits, study-wide: Tumors within one patient showed repertoire similarity of about 0.095 to 0.85. Bulk tumor TCR sequencing gave no spatial information. Only CDR3 was analyzed; CDR1 and CDR2 were not.

As concerns this clone: Its antigen is undetermined.

This sequence was found in a human donor with high-grade serous ovarian cancer. Specimen: tumor tissue. The chain recombines TRBV19 with TRBJ2-1; TRBD2 matches 10 bases. As DNA, the CDR3 is TGTGCCAGTAGTAAAGCGGGAGGGGACAATGAGCAGTTCTTC. Translated, it gives CASSKAGGDNEQFF.